This T cell receptor beta chain was sequenced in a study of cytomegalovirus exposure and HLA in healthy donors. CDR1 and CDR2 from the germline V gene are LNHDA and SQIVND (reference sequence). The CDR3 length is 15 residues. The germline V and J ends were trimmed by 4 bases and 5 bases, with 17 bases remaining between them. It was with 60 Vbeta and 13 Jbeta primers that the PCR ran. TCRdb's table, derived via immunoSEQ multiplex PCR, lists solely in-frame clones and lacks some. Among around 180,000 clones listed, about four fifths were seen once. The sequenced material came from PBMCs. This chain connects TRBV19 to TRBJ1-1, with D tentatively TRBD1 (6 bases). The source of this sequence is a woman aged 25 to 39 in good health and CMV-seropositive. As DNA, the CDR3 is TGTGCCAGTAGTAATCGGGGGGCGCGGTTGACTGAAGCTTTCTTT. It encodes CASSNRGARLTEAFF.